The present T cell receptor beta chain was sequenced within a study of blood T cell repertoires in COVID-19. For the study at large: Donors in the United States, Italy and Spain gave samples during acute or convalescent COVID-19. In each case, the material was cDNA or gDNA derived from T cells, B-cell-depleted T cells, or PBMCs.

Measured with immunoSEQ multiplex PCR; TCRdb has only the in-frame clones, and not every one. The data hold approximately 59,000 clones, with more than 70% observed a single time. This CDR3 is built from 13 residues. Looked up from germline, CDR1 is SNHLY and CDR2 is FYNNEI. V lost 9 bases and J 1 base, leaving 13 bases between the germline ends. Source material: peripheral blood. V usage is TRBV2 and J usage is TRBJ2-7; possibly TRBD1 for D (5 bases). The clonotype originates from a man aged 35 to 55 with active COVID-19. The CDR3 region has the DNA TGTGCCAGGACAGTTATCGATTCCTACGAGCAGTACTTC. Translated: CARTVIDSYEQYF. Complete variable domain (other parts from reference TRBV2 and TRBJ2-7): EPEVTQTPSHQVTQMGQEVILRCVPISNHLYFYWYRQILGQKVEFLVSFYNNEISEKSEIFDDQFSVERPDGSNFTLKIRSTKLEDSAMYFCARTVIDSYEQYFGPGTRLTVT.